Below, 13 T cell receptor beta chains from the same sample are listed, as sequenced in a study of T-cell memory formation after mild COVID-19. A single record per CDR3 protein comes from TCRdb applying MiXCR to the 5' RACE reads. Of 350,000 to 450,000 distinct CDR3 sequences in the sample, 20% to 25% were seen once. The sequencing sample was made of PBMCs or a T cell subset sorted from them (not recorded which). These receptors all stem from an adult woman who had mild COVID-19 (a few samples of this study predate the infection). Cell type and time point are not known.

The chain links TRBV19 to TRBJ2-3; D not certain. This CDR3 is built from 12 residues. CDR1 is LNHDA and CDR2 is SQIVND in the germline V gene (reference sequence). V lost 7 bases, J lost 3 bases, and 8 bases lay in between. The CDR3 coding sequence is TGTGCCAGTACCTTTGGGACAGATACGCAGTATTTT. Its protein is CASTFGTDTQYF. Full variable domain (missing parts from reference TRBV19 and TRBJ2-3): DGGITQSPKYLFRKEGQNVTLSCEQNLNHDAMYWYRQDPGQGLRLIYYSQIVNDFQKGDIAEGYSVSREKKESFPLTVTSAQKNPTAFYLCASTFGTDTQYFGPGTRLTVL.

This clonotype was counted only a few times. The chain recombines TRBV19 with TRBJ1-1; D unclear. Germline assignment: CDR1 LNHDA and CDR2 SQIVND (reference sequence). CDR3 length: 14 amino acids. With 3 bases removed from V and 4 bases from J, the gap between germline ends came to 12 bases. The CDR3 nucleotides are TGTGCCAGTAGTATGAGGCACTCGGGCACTGAAGCTTTCTTT. Translation gives CASSMRHSGTEAFF.

This clonotype was detected only a few times. The V call is TRBV12-3 or TRBV12-4, the J call TRBJ2-3; TRBD2 matches at 10 bases. V shed 7 bases and J 2 bases; nucleotides not matched to a gene: 6. This CDR3 has 15 amino acids. The CDR3 DNA reads as TGTGCCAGCACCCCGACTAGCGGGTACACAGATACGCAGTATTTT. It is translated as CASTPTSGYTDTQYF.

The chain uses TRBV6-5 and TRBJ2-5, with 13 bases aligning to TRBD2. CDR1 and CDR2 from the germline V gene are MNHEY and SVGAGI. With 0 bases clipped from V and 5 bases from J, the junction kept 3 bases outside the gene matches. This CDR3 comprises 16 residues. The CDR3 loop is CASSYSMTSGGETQYF. The CDR3 coding sequence is TGTGCCAGCAGTTACTCGATGACTAGCGGGGGGGAGACCCAGTACTTC.

The sample holds one count of this clonotype. The chain couples TRBV5-1 to TRBJ2-1; 8 bases agree with TRBD2. Per germline, CDR1 SGHRS and CDR2 YFSETQ. The CDR3 contains 15 residues. With V trimmed by 0 bases and J by 9 bases, 8 bases remained unmatched. CDR3 nucleotide sequence: TGCGCCAGCAGCTTGGGCCGGACTAGCACAAGTGAGCAGTTCTTC. This gives the protein CASSLGRTSTSEQFF.

In its sample, this clonotype was seen a few times. The chain links TRBV20-1 to TRBJ2-3, with 13 bases identical to TRBD2. There are 13 residues in the CDR3. Per germline, CDR1 DFQATT and CDR2 SNEGSKA (reference sequence). Here the CDR3 DNA reads TGCAGCACTAGCGGGGGGGGGACAGATACGCAGTATTTT. It is translated as CSTSGGGTDTQYF.

This clonotype was seen only a few times. The V and J genes are TRBV10-3 and TRBJ1-1; 9 nucleotides match TRBD1. Trimming took 2 bases from V and 5 from J; bases not matched to a gene: 6. This CDR3 region has 15 residues. CDR1 is ENHRY and CDR2 is SYGVKD in the germline V gene. The CDR3: CAISETNRGRTEAFF. As DNA, the CDR3 is TGTGCCATCAGTGAGACAAACAGGGGGCGTACTGAAGCTTTCTTT.

This chain joins TRBV15 and TRBJ2-7; D perhaps matches TRBD2 (6 bases). Per germline, CDR1 LNHNV and CDR2 YYDKDF (reference sequence). The CDR3 extends over 15 amino acids. The ends were cut back, 1 base at V and 1 base at J, with 11 bases in the middle. The CDR3 nucleotides read TGTGCCACCAGCAGAGTTGGGGGGAATTCCTACGAGCAGTACTTC. Its translation is CATSRVGGNSYEQYF.

This clonotype has just a few counts. The rearrangement links TRBV5-5 to TRBJ2-7; D is perhaps TRBD1 (5 bases). The CDR3 consists of 13 residues. Germline-derived CDR1 and CDR2 are SGHKS and YYEKEE (reference sequence). Trimming cost V 0 bases and J 6 bases, with 10 bases left between them. The CDR3 region is CASSLEQGIEQYF. CDR3 DNA: TGTGCCAGCAGCTTGGAGCAGGGAATCGAGCAGTACTTC.

In its sample, this clonotype was seen a few times. The chain recombines TRBV7-3 with TRBJ2-3; the D is unclear. The CDR3 length is 13 residues. Trimming took off 3 bases at V and 4 bases at J, with 8 bases between the two ends. Germline V gene lookup returns CDR1 SGHTA and CDR2 FQGTGA. The CDR3 region has the DNA TGTGCCAGCAGCTTGACCCCCCCAGATACGCAGTATTTT. Translating gives CASSLTPPDTQYF.

The table lists this clonotype with a few counts. The rearrangement joins TRBV20-1 to TRBJ2-1; 13 nucleotides line up with TRBD2. The CDR3 runs to 17 residues. Trimming at V came to 6 bases and at J to 2 bases, leaving 10 bases not matched to a gene. CDR1 and CDR2 (germline): DFQATT, SNEGSKA (reference sequence). The CDR3 region is CSALGLAGDSAYNEQFF. Here the CDR3 DNA reads TGCAGTGCCCTTGGACTAGCGGGAGATAGCGCCTACAATGAGCAGTTCTTC.

The chain links TRBV12-3 or TRBV12-4 to TRBJ2-3; D possibly corresponds to TRBD2 (5 bases). The CDR3 is 16 residues long. The V end lost 5 bases, the J end lost 4 bases, and 19 bases lay between the germline ends. The CDR3 sequence: CASSPRSRGQADTQYF. CDR3 bases: TGTGCCAGCAGTCCTAGATCGAGAGGGCAAGCAGATACGCAGTATTTT.

V usage is TRBV11-3 and J usage is TRBJ2-1, with 7 bases that match TRBD2. CDR1 and CDR2 (germline): SGHNT, YENEEA. V lost 5 bases to trimming and J lost 5 bases; unmatched junction nucleotides: 12. CDR3 size: 16 residues. The CDR3 is CASSLRGASGNNEQFF. The CDR3 DNA reads as TGTGCCAGCAGCCTTCGAGGAGCGAGCGGGAACAATGAGCAGTTCTTC.